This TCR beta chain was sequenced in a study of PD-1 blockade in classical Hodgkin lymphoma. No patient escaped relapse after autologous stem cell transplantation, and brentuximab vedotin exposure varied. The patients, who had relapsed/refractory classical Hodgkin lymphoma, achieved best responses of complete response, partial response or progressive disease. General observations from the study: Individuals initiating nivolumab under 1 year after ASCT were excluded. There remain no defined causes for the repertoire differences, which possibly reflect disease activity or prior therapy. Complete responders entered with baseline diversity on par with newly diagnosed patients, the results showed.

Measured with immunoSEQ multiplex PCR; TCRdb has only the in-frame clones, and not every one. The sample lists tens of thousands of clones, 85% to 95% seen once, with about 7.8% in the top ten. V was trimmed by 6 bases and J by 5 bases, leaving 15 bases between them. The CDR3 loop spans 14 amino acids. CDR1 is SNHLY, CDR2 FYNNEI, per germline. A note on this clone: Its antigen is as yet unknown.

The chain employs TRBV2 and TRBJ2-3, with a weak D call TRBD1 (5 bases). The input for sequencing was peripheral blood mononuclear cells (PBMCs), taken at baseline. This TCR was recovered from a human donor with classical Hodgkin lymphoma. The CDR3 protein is CASSLRRGRDTQYF. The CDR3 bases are TGTGCCAGCAGCCTACGTAGGGGCAGAGATACGCAGTATTTT.